This TCR beta chain was identified during a study of T cell responses to AZD1222 COVID-19 vaccine. General observations from the study: Just a handful of AZD1222 recipients were seropositive at baseline. Distributed over spike, vaccine-associated CD4 TCRs predominated at 160-218 and 743-854.

Here immunoSEQ multiplex PCR was the method, and the copy in TCRdb shows in-frame clones only, minus some. Of about 150,000 clones listed, roughly 94% are singletons. Germline V gives CDR1 SGHTA, CDR2 FQGTGA. The CDR3 has 14 amino acids. Trimming stripped 2 bases from V and 0 bases from J, with 6 bases between. On this clone itself: Its antigen is not known.

This chain connects TRBV7-3 to TRBJ2-3; the D is unclear. The TCR was taken from an adult in good health. Material: peripheral blood, obtained on day 0 of AZD1222 vaccination. CDR3 residues: CASSLYESTDTQYF. CDR3 DNA sequence: TGTGCCAGCAGCTTATACGAGAGCACAGATACGCAGTATTTT.